This T cell receptor (beta chain) stems from a study of T cell responses to AZD1222 COVID-19 vaccine. Study-wide results and limits: Dominant CD4 TCR responses targeted spike regions 160-218 and 743-854. Samples come after the peak T cell response, not at day 14. Donors were largely white British and mainly female; clonal diversity was possibly underestimated.

Using immunoSEQ multiplex PCR, the repertoire was profiled, and TCRdb retains in-frame clones only, with some absent. Among 140,000 to 150,000 clones listed, around 89% were seen once. CDR1 is MDHEN, CDR2 SYDVKM, per germline. Trimming stripped 5 bases from V and 7 bases from J, with 12 bases between. The CDR3 contains 13 residues. As for this clone: What it recognizes is unknown.

Sequencing was performed on peripheral blood, taken on day 0 of AZD1222 vaccination. This clonotype was obtained from an adult in good health. The gene calls are TRBV28 and TRBJ1-5, with D tentatively TRBD1 (6 bases). CDR3: CASSIDRPQPQHF. DNA of the CDR3: TGTGCCAGCAGTATTGACAGGCCCCAGCCCCAGCATTTT.